The 7 T cell receptor delta chains below were found in one sample sequenced in a study of Vδ1+ human thymocytes. RNA was extracted from the cells and then reverse transcribed. Multiplex PCR used pooled V-gene forward primers and a constant-region reverse primer to amplify CDR3s. TCRdb reanalyzed the multiplex PCR reads using CATT. The sample holds over 45,000 delta-chain clones, around 15% seen once. Their specific antigens are unknown. Findings and limits, study-wide: Thymic TRG and TRD repertoires appeared highly polyclonal.

The sequencing sample was made of Vdelta1+ gamma-delta thymocytes from the thymus. Subset meaning: FACS-sorted CD3+ TCRalphabeta- TCRVdelta1+ TCRVdelta2- thymocytes. The receptors come from a girl under three years old who had congenital heart surgery.

In its sample, this clone was seen a few times. J is TRDJ1 and V is TRDV1; 7 positions agree with TRDD3. The CDR3 sequence is 17 residues long. The J segment lost 3 bases and the V segment lost 5 bases, leaving 15 bases of the junction unmatched. Germline CDR1 reads TSWWSYY; CDR2 reads QGS. CDR3: CALGRRGRTGEADKLIF. The CDR3 region has the DNA TGTGCTCTTGGGAGGAGGGGCCGTACTGGGGAAGCCGATAAACTCATCTTT.

This clone was counted a few times. At one boundary the junction diverges from the germline segment, which might be a read error. The chain uses TRDV1 and TRDJ1, with D tentatively TRDD3 (6 bases). The CDR3 totals 19 residues. Germline assignment: CDR1 TSWWSYY and CDR2 QGS. In nucleotides, the CDR3 is TGTGCTCTGGGGGAAAGACCCATTCTATGGGGAGAGTACACCGATAAACTCATCTTT. Residues: CALGERPILWGEYTDKLIF.

In this sample, this clone turned up a few times. Other DNA sequences in this sample translate to the same CDR3. The rearrangement uses TRDV1 and TRDJ1, with D unresolved. Trimming shortened V by 2 bases and J by 0 bases, and 13 bases separated the two germline ends. The CDR3 covers 16 residues. CDR1 TSWWSYY and CDR2 QGS come from the germline V gene. CDR3 region: CALGEEPASYTDKLIF. The CDR3 bases are TGTGCTCTTGGGGAAGAGCCGGCGTCCTACACCGATAAACTCATCTTT.

The chain combines TRDV1 with TRDJ1; D not resolved. Germline CDR1 TSWWSYY, CDR2 QGS. There are 14 residues in the CDR3. Trimming removed 2 bases from V and 4 bases from J, with 11 bases in between. CDR3 DNA sequence: TGTGCTCTTGGGGAAATCGCAGGCCACGATAAACTCATCTTT. It codes for CALGEIAGHDKLIF.

This clone was detected only a few times. The V gene is TRDV1, the J gene TRDJ1, with 8 positions matching TRDD3. V trimming: 0 bases; J trimming: 0 bases; junction bases outside the gene matches: 15. Germline loops: CDR1 TSWWSYY, CDR2 QGS. This CDR3 has 20 residues. The CDR3 bases are TGTGCTCTTGGGGAACTTAGGGCAATAACTGGGGGTCTTAACACCGATAAACTCATCTTT. Translation gives CALGELRAITGGLNTDKLIF.

The chain combines TRDV1 with TRDJ1, with 11 bases aligning to TRDD3. After removal of 0 bases from V and 1 base from J, the junction contained 22 bases not matched to a gene. CDR3 length equals 23 residues. CDR1 and CDR2 from the germline V gene are TSWWSYY and QGS. CDR3 protein: CALGELGRPPPYWGIERTDKLIF. The CDR3 DNA is TGTGCTCTTGGGGAACTAGGACGTCCTCCGCCGTACTGGGGGATAGAGCGCACCGATAAACTCATCTTT.

This clone came up a few times. The chain carries TRDV1 and TRDJ1; unclear D gene. Germline V gene data show CDR1 as TSWWSYY and CDR2 as QGS. V was trimmed by 4 bases and J by 1 base, leaving 16 bases between them. CDR3 length equals 16 residues. This chain's CDR3 is CALGVPRIPPTDKLIF. For the CDR3, the DNA is TGTGCTCTTGGGGTACCTAGGATCCCTCCCACCGATAAACTCATCTTT.